These T cell receptor beta chains were read from a single sample in a study of cytomegalovirus exposure and HLA in healthy donors. The assay was immunoSEQ multiplex PCR, and TCRdb's table has in-frame clones only and misses some. The sample shows 150,000 to 160,000 clones, more than 75% of them seen only once. The sequencing input was PBMCs. Receptors originate from a woman between 18 and 30 years old in good health and CMV-seronegative. The CDR3 runs from the conserved cysteine through the conserved F or W. Each record gives: clone size, V gene, J gene, CDR3 protein. Clone size appears in some rows only: once, few, many, or a class for an expanded clone.

NA	TRBV2	TRBJ1-6	CASSQDRRAHNSPLHF
NA	TRBV30	TRBJ2-1	CAWSVVGPRNEQFF
NA	TRBV7-9	TRBJ2-7	CASSLGGDFYEQYF
NA	TRBV30	TRBJ1-3	CAWGQGGNTIYF
NA	TRBV13	TRBJ2-3	CASSRRGLAGDTQYF
once	TRBV28	TRBJ1-3	CASSSSTVRNTIYF
NA	TRBV2	TRBJ1-2	CASSFGQGGYGYTF
NA	TRBV6-1	TRBJ2-7	CASSEHSYEQYF
NA	TRBV15	TRBJ2-7	CATSRDRRAASYEQYF
NA	TRBV28	TRBJ2-7	CASSSQGLRGEQYF
NA	TRBV4-2	TRBJ1-6	CASSQDRLQGNNSPLHF
NA	TRBV7-2	NA	CASSLLRDNSYEQYF
NA	TRBV6-4	TRBJ2-2	CASSVEGSGELFF
NA	TRBV4-3	TRBJ1-6	CASSQDLAAVSYNSPLHF
NA	TRBV6-5	TRBJ2-5	CASSPDRGGETQYF
NA	TRBV4-1	TRBJ1-6	CASRGDRGNSYNSPLHF
NA	TRBV16	TRBJ1-3	CASSQRTGQGNTIYF
NA	TRBV7-2	TRBJ2-3	CASSLELAGGHDTQYF
few	TRBV2	TRBJ2-1	CASKRGSNEQFF
once	TRBV2	TRBJ1-2	CASSGQDPENSYGYTF
NA	TRBV7-2	TRBJ2-3	CASSPTGTVTDTQYF
NA	TRBV20-1	TRBJ2-7	CSAGGDSEQYF
NA	TRBV10-1	TRBJ1-2	CASSDRTGFGYTF
NA	TRBV7-2	TRBJ2-6	CASSSGQAGANVLTF
NA	TRBV27	TRBJ2-1	CASSSGPGTGSYNEQFF
NA	TRBV29-1	TRBJ2-7	CSVQGEAPYEQYF
NA	TRBV18	TRBJ1-6	CASSPPAGDSPLHF
once	TRBV7-2	TRBJ1-3	CASSLAQGSGNTIYF
NA	TRBV27	TRBJ2-3	CASTSVAGVGDTQYF
NA	TRBV9	TRBJ1-2	CASSRMKGDYGYTF
NA	TRBV6-6	TRBJ2-3	CASITGGTDTQYF
NA	TRBV28	TRBJ2-7	CASSSTSASSYEQYF
NA	TRBV7-8	TRBJ1-5	CASSNNRAQHF